This T cell receptor beta chain was captured by sequencing in a study of cytomegalovirus exposure and HLA in healthy donors. Study-level points and caveats: As confirmed in vitro, three CMV-associated chains were specific for CMV antigens. An analysis that was carried out later associated 15,000 to 20,000 TCR beta sequences with HLA alleles at 0.05 false discovery rate.

Regarding this clone: Antigen unknown.

The PCR contained 60 Vbeta and 13 Jbeta primers. Sequencing was performed with immunoSEQ multiplex PCR; in TCRdb, only in-frame clones are kept and a portion is missing. The sample includes about 200,000 clones, about 86% seen only once; the top ten take roughly 0.33%. CDR3 length: 14 residues. Between the trimmed V and J ends, which lost 0 bases and 6 bases, there was a span of 11 bases. CDR1 is SNHLY, CDR2 FYNNEI, per germline. The chain carries TRBV2 and TRBJ1-2; D is undetermined. The sequence derives from a woman in her 30s in good health and CMV-seronegative. The specimen was PBMCs. The CDR3 loop is CASSEANTFDGYTF. In DNA, the CDR3 is TGTGCCAGCAGTGAAGCTAATACTTTCGATGGCTACACCTTC.